This TCR beta chain was recorded in a study of blood T cell repertoires in COVID-19. The overall study: Samples came from the United States, Italy and Spain, spanning acute and convalescent COVID-19. PBMCs, B-cell-depleted T cells, or T cells provided the cDNA or gDNA that made up the material.

Original data processing: By means of reference gene primer amplification, nucleated cell counts were estimated. The table came from immunoSEQ multiplex PCR; TCRdb's copy has only in-frame clones and leaves some out. V and J calls and clone size are copied from that table; D and trimming were computed from the DNA. The data hold 230,000 or so clones, with 75% to 90% observed a single time. V gave up 0 bases and J gave up 7 bases, with 10 bases separating them. This CDR3 region has 14 residues. Looked up from germline, CDR1 is MNHEY and CDR2 is SVGAGI. This receptor was identified in a human donor in a cohort sampled during active COVID-19. Material: peripheral blood. The chain joins TRBV6-5 to TRBJ2-1; a weak D match, TRBD2 (5 bases). The CDR3 sequence: CASSYSRRINEQFF. CDR3 bases: TGTGCCAGCAGTTACTCGCGGAGGATAAATGAGCAGTTCTTC.